A selection of T cell receptor beta chains follows, all from one sample in a study of T cell clones after liver transplantation. Libraries were prepared by immunoSEQ multiplex PCR; TCRdb keeps only in-frame clonotypes and omits some of them. The sample shows approximately 75,000 clones, 75% to 85% of them seen only once. Sample: CD4+ T cells from blood, taken 12 months after liver transplant. These receptor sequences come from a human patient who received a liver transplant. Some T cells could come from the graft donor. CDR3s include the opening cysteine and the closing phenylalanine or tryptophan. D genes are given only for firm matches. The listing skips clone size in some rows; elsewhere it reads once, few, many or a size class.

v_gene	j_gene	d_gene	abundance	CDR3aa	CDR3nt
TRBV28	TRBJ2-3	TRBD2	-	CASSLFVLAGGSTDTQYF	TGTGCCAGCAGTTTATTCGTTCTAGCGGGAGGGTCGACAGATACGCAGTATTTT
TRBV28	TRBJ1-3	-	-	CASTESTGHSGNTIYF	TGTGCCAGCACCGAATCAACAGGGCACTCTGGAAACACCATATATTTT
TRBV7-3	TRBJ2-3	TRBD1	-	CASSFGTGADTQYF	TGTGCCAGCAGCTTTGGGACAGGGGCAGATACGCAGTATTTT
TRBV7-6	TRBJ2-1	-	-	CASSLESGRGLNEQFF	TGTGCCAGCAGCTTAGAGAGCGGTCGAGGGTTGAATGAGCAGTTCTTC
TRBV27	TRBJ2-5	TRBD1	-	CASRWTGGEETQYF	TGTGCCAGCAGGTGGACAGGGGGAGAAGAGACCCAGTACTTC
TRBV7-3	TRBJ2-2	TRBD2	-	CASSASSGETGELFF	TGTGCCAGCAGCGCCTCTAGCGGGGAAACCGGGGAGCTGTTTTTT
TRBV30	TRBJ1-5	-	-	CAWSFTGLRQPQHF	TGTGCCTGGAGCTTCACAGGGCTCCGTCAGCCCCAGCATTTT
TRBV6-5	TRBJ2-2	-	-	CASSYEGGGRELFF	TGTGCCAGCAGTTACGAGGGAGGTGGCCGGGAGCTGTTTTTT
TRBV5-1	TRBJ1-4	TRBD1	-	CASSQTGIGGKLFF	TGCGCCAGCAGTCAGACAGGGATCGGAGGAAAACTGTTTTTT
TRBV5-1	TRBJ1-2	-	-	CASSIDNYYGYTF	TGCGCCAGCAGCATCGACAATTACTATGGCTACACCTTC
TRBV7-3	TRBJ2-2	TRBD2	-	CASSPQRAGGLSGELFF	TGTGCCAGCAGCCCCCAGAGAGCGGGAGGGCTTTCCGGGGAGCTGTTTTTT
TRBV28	TRBJ1-2	-	-	CASSTSGYGYTF	TGTGCCAGCAGCACCTCCGGCTATGGCTACACCTTC
TRBV28	TRBJ2-3	-	-	CASSSSEDTQYF	TGTGCCAGCAGTTCTAGCGAGGATACGCAGTATTTT
TRBV9	TRBJ1-1	-	-	CASSLTSQNTEAFF	TGTGCCAGCAGCTTAACCTCCCAGAACACTGAAGCTTTCTTT
TRBV19	TRBJ2-6	-	-	CASSRQTGSGANVLTF	TGTGCCAGTAGTAGACAGACAGGTTCTGGGGCCAACGTCCTGACTTTC
TRBV28	TRBJ2-2	TRBD1	-	CASSPRTGYTGELFF	TGTGCCAGCAGTCCCAGGACAGGTTACACCGGGGAGCTGTTTTTT
TRBV6-6	TRBJ1-3	-	-	CASSFEGNTIYF	TGTGCCAGCAGTTTCGAGGGAAACACCATATATTTT
TRBV2	TRBJ1-2	-	-	CASSEARGYGYTF	TGTGCCAGCAGTGAAGCGAGGGGGTATGGCTACACCTTC
TRBV7-2	TRBJ2-1	-	once	CASSSHGTSYNEQFF	TGTGCCAGCAGCTCCCACGGGACCTCCTACAATGAGCAGTTCTTC
TRBV28	TRBJ1-5	-	-	CASTLRTQPQHF	TGTGCCAGCACCTTACGTACTCAGCCCCAGCATTTT
TRBV7-2	TRBJ2-4	TRBD1	-	CASSPRTGDIQYF	TGTGCCAGCAGCCCCCGGACAGGGGACATTCAGTACTTC
TRBV10-2	TRBJ1-1	TRBD1	once	CASTRGQGSTEAFF	TGCGCCAGCACCCGAGGACAGGGGAGCACTGAAGCTTTCTTT
TRBV7-8	TRBJ2-3	TRBD1	-	CASSVFPGTVDTQYF	TGTGCCAGCAGCGTATTTCCCGGGACAGTAGATACGCAGTATTTT
TRBV5-4	TRBJ2-7	TRBD2	-	CASSLGISGGPEQYF	TGTGCCAGCAGCTTGGGAATTAGCGGGGGCCCCGAGCAGTACTTC
TRBV2	TRBJ2-5	TRBD1	few	CASSGGTGGLSETQYF	TGTGCCAGCAGTGGAGGGACAGGGGGTCTATCAGAGACCCAGTACTTC
TRBV5-1	TRBJ2-3	-	-	CASSLGYNTDTQYF	TGCGCCAGCAGCTTGGGCTATAACACAGATACGCAGTATTTT
TRBV28	TRBJ2-5	-	-	CASSLTGVGPQYF	TGTGCCAGCAGTTTAACAGGAGTGGGGCCCCAGTACTTC
TRBV6-4	TRBJ2-3	TRBD1	once	CASSRDRATDTQYF	TGTGCCAGCAGCCGGGACAGGGCCACAGATACGCAGTATTTT
TRBV28	TRBJ1-3	-	-	CASSLSTGSGGRNTIYF	TGTGCCAGCAGTTTATCGACAGGCTCTGGAGGGAGAAACACCATATATTTT
TRBV2	TRBJ1-5	-	-	CASSGRQGPNQPQHF	TGTGCCAGCAGTGGTAGGCAAGGTCCTAATCAGCCCCAGCATTTT
TRBV7-9	TRBJ1-1	-	-	CASSWSGRYGTEAFF	TGTGCCAGCAGCTGGTCAGGGAGGTATGGCACTGAAGCTTTCTTT
TRBV20-1	TRBJ1-2	-	-	CSAKESAGYTF	TGCAGTGCTAAAGAGTCCGCGGGCTACACCTTC
TRBV18	TRBJ2-3	-	-	CASSPLPTSSSTDTQYF	TGTGCCAGCTCTCCTTTACCGACATCTTCTAGCACAGATACGCAGTATTTT
TRBV11-3	TRBJ2-1	TRBD2	-	CASSSAGTSGYNEQFF	TGTGCCAGCAGCTCAGCCGGGACTAGCGGGTACAATGAGCAGTTCTTC